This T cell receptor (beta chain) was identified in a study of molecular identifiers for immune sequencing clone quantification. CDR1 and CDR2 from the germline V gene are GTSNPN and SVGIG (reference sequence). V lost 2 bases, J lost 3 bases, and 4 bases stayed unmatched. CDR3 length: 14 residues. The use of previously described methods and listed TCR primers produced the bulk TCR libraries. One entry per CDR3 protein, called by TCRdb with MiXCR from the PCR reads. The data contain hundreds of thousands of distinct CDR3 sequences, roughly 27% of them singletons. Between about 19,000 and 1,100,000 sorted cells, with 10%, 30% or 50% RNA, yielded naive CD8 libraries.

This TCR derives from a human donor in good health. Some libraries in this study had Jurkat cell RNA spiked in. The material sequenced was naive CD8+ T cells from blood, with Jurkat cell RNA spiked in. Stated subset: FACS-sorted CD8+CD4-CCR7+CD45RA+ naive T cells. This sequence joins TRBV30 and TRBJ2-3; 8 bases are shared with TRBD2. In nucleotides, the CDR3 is TGTGCCTGGAGTAGCGGGGGTCCTACAGATACGCAGTATTTT. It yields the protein CAWSSGGPTDTQYF.